This T cell receptor (beta chain) was sequenced for a study of blood T cell repertoires in COVID-19. Study-level information: In each case, the material was cDNA or gDNA derived from T cells, B-cell-depleted T cells, or PBMCs.

While infection was still active, Seattle patients were enrolled and then followed longitudinally. Germline assignment: CDR1 LNHNV and CDR2 YYDKDF (reference sequence). This CDR3 is built from 16 residues. Between the trimmed V and J ends, which lost 5 bases and 2 bases, there was a span of 17 bases. In the original analysis: Amplification of reference gene primers was used by the study to estimate nucleated cell counts. Only in-frame clones appear in the TCRdb table, and some are missing; sequencing was by immunoSEQ multiplex PCR. The V and J calls and clone size come from that table; D and trimming were worked out from the DNA. The table lists 200,000 to 250,000 clones, 80% to 90% of them singletons.

The chain is built from TRBV15 and TRBJ2-3; possible D gene TRBD1, 6 bases. Material for sequencing was peripheral blood. The sequence was collected from a man aged 25-45 years with COVID-19, enrolled during active disease. The DNA for the CDR3 is TGTGCCACCAGCGGATCAGGGGTCTCCTACACAGATACGCAGTATTTT. As protein: CATSGSGVSYTDTQYF.